Following are 21 T cell receptor beta chains from one sample sequenced in a study of CD8 T cells in Susac syndrome. The RNA input was about 0.45 to 1 ug, and it was reverse transcribed with random hexamers. Via MiXCR, TCRdb re-called the immunoSEQ multiplex PCR reads, giving one row per CDR3 protein. The sample consists of hundreds of thousands of distinct CDR3 sequences, approximately 85% of them appearing once. Sequencing was performed on CD8+ T cells from PBMCs. The receptor source for this set is a human donor with multiple sclerosis.

This clonotype was seen only once. The chain carries TRBV19 and TRBJ2-2; D call uncertain. The length of the CDR3 is 16 residues. V lost 11 bases to trimming and J lost 0 bases, with 19 bases between them. CDR1 and CDR2 (germline): LNHDA, SQIVND (reference sequence). The DNA for the CDR3 is TGTGCCGCCAGTAGTTTTCGGGCAGCGAACACCGGGGAGCTGTTTTTT. Translation gives CAASSFRAANTGELFF.

The V and J genes are TRBV28 and TRBJ1-1; TRBD1 matches 10 bases. The CDR3 has 15 residues. V lost 5 bases to trimming and J lost 1 base; unmatched junction nucleotides: 4. Per germline, CDR1 MDHEN and CDR2 SYDVKM. CDR3 in DNA: TGTGCCAGCAGTCATCGGGACAGGGGGAACACTGAAGCTTTCTTT. Translated: CASSHRDRGNTEAFF. The full variable domain, in which reference TRBV28 and TRBJ1-1 provide the parts outside the CDR3, is DVKVTQSSRYLVKRTGEKVFLECVQDMDHENMFWYRQDPGLGLRLIYFSYDVKMKEKGDIPEGYSVSREKKERFSLILESASTNQTSMYLCASSHRDRGNTEAFFGQGTRLTVV.

Here the CDR3 DNA reads TGCAGTGCTAGCTCTAGCGGGGACTACAATGAGCAGTTCTTC. Translated, it gives CSASSSGDYNEQFF. The V gene is TRBV20-1, the J gene TRBJ2-1, with 9 bases identical to TRBD2. This CDR3 contains 14 residues. Trimming removed 3 bases from V and 3 bases from J; junction bases left unmatched: 3. Germline CDR1 is DFQATT and CDR2 is SNEGSKA (reference sequence).

The CDR3 coding sequence is TGTGCCAGCAGTTGGGTATCTCCGGGCACCGGGGAGCTGTTTTTT. Translating it yields CASSWVSPGTGELFF. The rearrangement joins TRBV6-2 or TRBV6-3 to TRBJ2-2; D is uncertain. This CDR3 is built from 15 residues. Trimming cost V 4 bases and J 4 bases, with 13 bases left between them. Germline assignment: CDR1 MNHEY and CDR2 SVGEGT.

CDR3 protein: CASSQTGGLFFAEAFF. Here the CDR3 DNA reads TGTGCCAGCAGCCAGACAGGGGGCCTTTTCTTCGCTGAAGCTTTCTTT. V is TRBV5-6 and J is TRBJ1-1, with TRBD1 identical over 10 bases. This CDR3 comprises 16 residues. Germline V gives CDR1 SGHDT, CDR2 YYEEEE. V was clipped by 4 bases and J by 6 bases; unmatched bases: 12. Looking up the rest from reference TRBV5-6 and TRBJ1-1 gives the full variable domain: DAGVTQSPTHLIKTRGQQVTLRCSPKSGHDTVSWYQQALGQGPQFIFQYYEEEERQRGNFPDRFSGHQFPNYSSELNVNALLLGDSALYLCASSQTGGLFFAEAFFGQGTRLTVV.

V usage is TRBV10-3 and J usage is TRBJ2-7; TRBD1 is a possible D gene (5 bases). This CDR3 spans 13 amino acids. Per the germline V gene, CDR1 is ENHRY and CDR2 is SYGVKD. Trimming stripped 6 bases from V and 0 bases from J, with 9 bases between. CDR3 sequence reads: CAIRVRDSYEQYF. The CDR3 DNA sequence: TGTGCCATCAGAGTCAGGGACTCCTACGAGCAGTACTTC.

V is TRBV27 and J is TRBJ2-1; a possible D gene is TRBD1 (6 bases). Germline-derived CDR1 and CDR2 are MNHEY and SMNVEV (reference sequence). Trimming pared 7 bases from V and 4 bases from J, leaving 11 bases between. CDR3 length: 13 residues. CDR3 sequence reads: CASTKTGYNEQFF. The CDR3 bases are TGTGCCAGCACCAAGACAGGATACAATGAGCAGTTCTTC.

This sequence joins TRBV5-5 and TRBJ1-2, with no clear D. V was clipped by 4 bases and J by 2 bases, with 12 bases between them. The CDR3 is 14 residues long. CDR1 SGHKS and CDR2 YYEKEE come from the germline V gene (reference sequence). CDR3 bases: TGTGCCAGCAGCCTAGACCCCCTCAACTATGGCTACACCTTC. It is translated as CASSLDPLNYGYTF.

This rearrangement joins TRBV25-1 to TRBJ2-1; either TRBD1 or TRBD2 may supply D (5 bases each). CDR1 is MGHDK and CDR2 is SYGVNS in the germline V gene. The ends were cut back, 3 bases at V and 5 bases at J, with 8 bases in the middle. The CDR3 spans 13 residues. The CDR3 region is CASSEGVDNEQFF. The CDR3 DNA reads as TGTGCCAGCAGTGAGGGGGTAGACAATGAGCAGTTCTTC.

The chain carries TRBV4-1 and TRBJ2-2; TRBD2 agrees at 11 bases. Germline values: CDR1 MGHRA, CDR2 YSYEKL. This CDR3 region has 19 residues. V dropped 1 base and J dropped 0; count of bases not matched to a gene: 7. The CDR3 here is CASSQGGLAVYANTGELFF. The CDR3 region has the DNA TGCGCCAGCAGCCAAGGGGGACTAGCGGTTTACGCGAACACCGGGGAGCTGTTTTTT.

The genes are TRBV5-1 and TRBJ2-7; TRBD2 matches at 7 bases. After removal of 4 bases from V and 5 bases from J, the junction contained 12 bases not matched to a gene. From germline, CDR1 is SGHRS and CDR2 YFSETQ. The CDR3 has 15 residues. In DNA form, the CDR3 reads TGCGCCAGCAGCCTCCTTGGCGGGAGTAGGGACGAGCAGTACTTC. It codes for CASSLLGGSRDEQYF.

The chain combines TRBV6-5 with TRBJ2-1; perhaps TRBD2 as D (6 bases). The CDR3 sequence is 16 residues long. V lost 4 bases to trimming and J lost 2 bases, with 15 bases between them. Germline CDR1 and CDR2: MNHEY and SVGAGI. The CDR3 loop reads CASSSAGGETYNEQFF. CDR3 sequence (DNA): TGTGCCAGCAGTTCCGCCGGGGGAGAGACCTACAATGAGCAGTTCTTC.

This clonotype was observed a single time. The chain joins TRBV4-1 to TRBJ2-1, with 7 bases fitting TRBD1. From germline, CDR1 is MGHRA and CDR2 YSYEKL. V lost 1 base, J lost 3 bases, and 3 bases stayed unmatched. The CDR3 is 15 amino acids. CDR3 loop: CASSQGQGDYNEQFF. CDR3 sequence (DNA): TGCGCCAGCAGCCAAGGACAGGGCGACTACAATGAGCAGTTCTTC.

The chain uses TRBV29-1 and TRBJ2-5; TRBD1 aligns across 9 bases. The junction had 23 bases not matched to a gene; V was cut back by 8 bases and J by 10 bases. CDR3 length: 16 amino acids. Germline CDR1 SQVTM, CDR2 ANQGSEA. CDR3 region: CSFKDRGALFQGDQYF. The CDR3 region has the DNA TGCAGCTTCAAGGACAGGGGTGCCCTTTTTCAGGGGGACCAGTACTTC.

V is TRBV9 and J is TRBJ1-4; unclear D gene. CDR1 is SGDLS and CDR2 is YYNGEE in the germline V gene. CDR3 length: 15 residues. V was shortened by 3 bases and J by 4 bases, with 13 bases between the two germline ends. The chain's CDR3 is CASSASGRINEKLFF. The CDR3 DNA is TGTGCCAGCAGCGCGTCGGGCCGGATTAATGAAAAACTGTTTTTT.

The chain links TRBV2 to TRBJ2-1, with TRBD1 matching over 10 bases. The CDR3 extends over 18 amino acids. From germline, CDR1 is SNHLY and CDR2 FYNNEI. The J segment lost 4 bases and the V segment lost 2 bases, leaving 11 bases of the junction unmatched. This CDR3 is CASSEISVGQGRYNEQFF. CDR3 nucleotide sequence: TGTGCCAGCAGTGAAATTAGTGTGGGACAGGGGCGTTACAATGAGCAGTTCTTC.

Regarding this clonotype: This CDR3 fails to terminate in the conserved phenylalanine or tryptophan, so it likely reflects a read error. The chain combines TRBV7-2 with TRBJ1-2, with 7 positions matching TRBD1. The CDR3 is 17 residues long. CDR1 and CDR2 (germline): SGHTA, FQGNSA. V trimming: 4 bases; J trimming: 2 bases; junction bases outside the gene matches: 13. The DNA of the CDR3 is TGTGCCAGCAGCTCGAACCGGGACAGTGACTTCAACTATGGCTACACCTTA. Protein sequence: CASSSNRDSDFNYGYTL.

This clonotype was picked up a small number of times. The chain carries TRBV15 and TRBJ1-2, with D unclear. From germline, CDR1 is LNHNV and CDR2 YYDKDF (reference sequence). V lost 0 bases, J lost 8 bases, and 10 bases lay in between. The CDR3 has 13 residues. The CDR3 DNA reads as TGTGCCACCAGCAGAGAGGAGGGCGACGGCTACACCTTC. It encodes CATSREEGDGYTF.

This clonotype was observed once. DNA of the CDR3: TGTGCCAGCAGCATCGAGGGAGATACGCAGTATTTT. Its translation is CASSIEGDTQYF. The chain joins TRBV13 to TRBJ2-3, with a possible D match to TRBD2 (5 bases). Trimming stripped 5 bases from V and 5 bases from J, with 8 bases between. Germline V gene data show CDR1 as PRHDT and CDR2 as FYEKMQ (reference sequence). This CDR3 has 12 residues.

This clonotype was seen a few times. This chain links TRBV5-1 with TRBJ2-7; D not certain. V shed 2 bases and J shed 2 bases, with 8 bases lying between them. CDR1 is SGHRS and CDR2 is YFSETQ in the germline V gene. The CDR3 sequence is 13 residues long. CDR3 loop: CASSLTTTYEQYF. The CDR3, as DNA: TGCGCCAGCAGCTTAACGACAACCTACGAGCAGTACTTC.

The chain recombines TRBV4-1 with TRBJ2-7, with D perhaps being TRBD1 or TRBD2 (5 bases each). Trimming cost V 1 base and J 0 bases, with 10 bases left between them. Germline values: CDR1 MGHRA, CDR2 YSYEKL. This CDR3 is 15 amino acids long. The CDR3 nucleotides read TGCGCCAGCAGCCAAGGGGGACCTAGCTCCTACGAGCAGTACTTC. Translating it yields CASSQGGPSSYEQYF.